This note documents a single T cell receptor (beta chain) sequence. A junction boundary mismatches the germline segment, possibly from a read error. The CDR3 has 16 amino acids. This entry is derived from a study of blood T cells in healthy people across ages. Those donating, healthy Caucasian individuals from Russia, were aged 6 to 90. Extraction of total RNA produced a minimum of 5.5 micrograms from each sample. Then a second PCR, running about 6 to 12 cycles, was carried out with a sample-barcoded 5' primer and a J-beta primer mix. TCRdb fed the 5' RACE reads into MiXCR, producing one record per CDR3 protein. The repertoire consists of 1.2 million to 1.5 million distinct CDR3 sequences, with approximately 63% occurring once and the leading ten covering 6.5% to 8.5%.

The clonotype originates from a young man in good health. Sequences were obtained from blood. The chain couples TRBV12-3 or TRBV12-4 to TRBJ2-3, with D possibly being TRBD1 or TRBD2 (6 bases each). CDR3 nucleotide sequence: TGTGCCGGCAGTCGCATAGGGGGGTTAGGCACAGATACGCAGTATTTT. The encoded protein is CAGSRIGGLGTDTQYF.